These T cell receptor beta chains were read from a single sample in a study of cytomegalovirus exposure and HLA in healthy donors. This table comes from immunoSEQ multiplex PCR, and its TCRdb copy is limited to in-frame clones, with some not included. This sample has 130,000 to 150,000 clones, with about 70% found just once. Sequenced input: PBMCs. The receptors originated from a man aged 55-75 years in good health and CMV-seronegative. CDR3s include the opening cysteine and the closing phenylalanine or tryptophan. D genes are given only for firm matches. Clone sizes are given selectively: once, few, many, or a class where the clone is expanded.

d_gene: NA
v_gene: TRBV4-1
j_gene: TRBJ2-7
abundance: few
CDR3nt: TGCGCCAGCAGCCAACAGACTAGCTACGAGCAGTACTTC
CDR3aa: CASSQQTSYEQYF

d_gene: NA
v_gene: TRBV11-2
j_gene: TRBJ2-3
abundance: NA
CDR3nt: TGTGCCAGCAGCCTACGCGTTAGGGGACTCACAGATACGCAGTATTTT
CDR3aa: CASSLRVRGLTDTQYF

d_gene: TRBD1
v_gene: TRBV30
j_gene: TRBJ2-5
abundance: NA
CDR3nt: TGTGCCTGGAGTATCACAGGGGTGGAGACCCAGTACTTC
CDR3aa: CAWSITGVETQYF

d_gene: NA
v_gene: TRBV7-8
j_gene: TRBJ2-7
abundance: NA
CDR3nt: TGTGCCAGCAGCCGAGAACCGGGACACCTTTCCTACGAGCAGTACTTC
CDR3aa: CASSREPGHLSYEQYF

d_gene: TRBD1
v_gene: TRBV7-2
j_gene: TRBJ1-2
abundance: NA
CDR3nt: TGTGCCAGCAGCGGGACAGGCAACTATGGCTACACCTTC
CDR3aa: CASSGTGNYGYTF

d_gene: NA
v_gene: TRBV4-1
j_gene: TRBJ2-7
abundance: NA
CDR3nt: TGCGCCAGCAGCCAAGTTGAGAGCTCCTACGAGCAGTACTTC
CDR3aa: CASSQVESSYEQYF

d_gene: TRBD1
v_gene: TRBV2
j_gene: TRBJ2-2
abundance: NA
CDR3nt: TGTGCCAGGGAAATTCGACAGGGTAACACCGGGGAGCTGTTTTTT
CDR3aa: CAREIRQGNTGELFF

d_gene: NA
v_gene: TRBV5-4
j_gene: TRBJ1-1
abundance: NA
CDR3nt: TGTGCCAGCAGCACCCCGGGGGGCTTAGAAGCTTTCTTT
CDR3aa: CASSTPGGLEAFF

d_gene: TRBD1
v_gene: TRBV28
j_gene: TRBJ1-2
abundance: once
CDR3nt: TGTGCCAGCAGGGACAGGGGGCGGAGAGGCGGCTACACCTTC
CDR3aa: CASRDRGRRGGYTF

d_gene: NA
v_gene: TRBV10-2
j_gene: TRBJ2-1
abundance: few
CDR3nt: TGCGCCAGCAATCTAGTAGGTGAGCAGTTCTTC
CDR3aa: CASNLVGEQFF

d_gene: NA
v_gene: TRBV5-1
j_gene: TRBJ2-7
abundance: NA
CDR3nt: TGCGCCAGCAGCTTGAGGACAGCCTACGAGCAGTACTTC
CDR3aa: CASSLRTAYEQYF

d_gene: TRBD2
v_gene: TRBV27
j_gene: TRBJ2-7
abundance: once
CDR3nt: TGTGCCAGCAGTTCCCTCCCACTAGCGGGTTTAACCTACGAGCAGTACTTC
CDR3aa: CASSSLPLAGLTYEQYF

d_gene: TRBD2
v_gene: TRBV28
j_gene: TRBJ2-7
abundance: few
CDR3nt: TGTGCCAGCAGTTTAACCACGAGGAGCGGGAGGGTGTCCTACGAGCAGTACTTC
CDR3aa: CASSLTTRSGRVSYEQYF

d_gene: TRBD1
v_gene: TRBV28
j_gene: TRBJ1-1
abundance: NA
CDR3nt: TGTGCCAGCAGTTTGGCCTCCGGACAGGGGGACACTGAAGCTTTCTTT
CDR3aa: CASSLASGQGDTEAFF

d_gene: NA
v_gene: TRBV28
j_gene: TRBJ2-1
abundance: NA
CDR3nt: TGTGCCAGCAGTCGCCCGGGACTGTCTGACAATGAGCAGTTCTTC
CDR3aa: CASSRPGLSDNEQFF

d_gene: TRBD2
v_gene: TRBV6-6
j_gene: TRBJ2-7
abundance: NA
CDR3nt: TGTGCCAGCAGTTATGTCGGGAGGGCCGACGAGCAGTACTTC
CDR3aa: CASSYVGRADEQYF

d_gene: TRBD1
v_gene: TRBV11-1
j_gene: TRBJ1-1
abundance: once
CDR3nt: TGTGCCAGCAGCGGAAAGGACAGGGACACTGAAGCTTTCTTT
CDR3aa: CASSGKDRDTEAFF

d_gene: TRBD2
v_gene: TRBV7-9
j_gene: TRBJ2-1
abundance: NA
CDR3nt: TGTGCCAGCAGCTTAGGGCTAGCGGACTACAATGAGCAGTTCTTC
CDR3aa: CASSLGLADYNEQFF

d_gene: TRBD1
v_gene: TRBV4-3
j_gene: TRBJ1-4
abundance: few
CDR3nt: TGCGCCAGCAGCCACGACAGGGGAAAACTGTTTTTT
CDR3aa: CASSHDRGKLFF

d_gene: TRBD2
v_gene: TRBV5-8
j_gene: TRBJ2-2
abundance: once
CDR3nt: TGTGCCAGCAGCTTCCAACGGGAGGGCCGCGGAAGGGAAAACACTGGGGAGCTGTTTTTT
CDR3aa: CASSFQREGRGRENTGELFF

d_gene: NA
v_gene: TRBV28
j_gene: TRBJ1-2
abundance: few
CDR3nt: TGTGCCAGCAGTTTAGGCCTTGCCTATGGCTACACCTTC
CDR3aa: CASSLGLAYGYTF

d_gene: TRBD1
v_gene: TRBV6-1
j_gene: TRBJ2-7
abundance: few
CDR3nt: TGTGCCAGCAGTTTAGAGGGGACAGGGTGGGAGCAGTACTTC
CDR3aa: CASSLEGTGWEQYF

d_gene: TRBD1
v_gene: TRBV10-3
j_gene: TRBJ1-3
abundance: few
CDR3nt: TGTGCCATCAGTGAGTCTCAGGGGGTAGGATCTGGAAACACCATATATTTT
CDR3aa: CAISESQGVGSGNTIYF

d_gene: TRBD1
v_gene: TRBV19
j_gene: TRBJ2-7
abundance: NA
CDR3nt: TGTGCCAGTAGTATCAGAGGACAGGGGTCCTACGAGCAGTACTTC
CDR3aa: CASSIRGQGSYEQYF

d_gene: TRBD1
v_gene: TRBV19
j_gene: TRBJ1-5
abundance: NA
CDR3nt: TGTGCCAGTAGCCAACACGACAGGGTCGGTCAGCCCCAGCATTTT
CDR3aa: CASSQHDRVGQPQHF

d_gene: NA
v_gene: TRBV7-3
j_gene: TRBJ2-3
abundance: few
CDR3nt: TGTGCCAGCAGCTCTAAAATAGGGGCTAGAAGACTGCGAAGAGATACGCAGTATTTT
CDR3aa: CASSSKIGARRLRRDTQYF

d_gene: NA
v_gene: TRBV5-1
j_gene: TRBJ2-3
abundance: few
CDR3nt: TGCGCCAGCAGCTTGGCAGTACCAGATACGCAGTATTTT
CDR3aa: CASSLAVPDTQYF

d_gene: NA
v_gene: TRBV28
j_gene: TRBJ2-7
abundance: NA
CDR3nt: TGTGCCAGCAGTTTAGGGGGGAGAGGGGACGAGCAGTACTTC
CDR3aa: CASSLGGRGDEQYF

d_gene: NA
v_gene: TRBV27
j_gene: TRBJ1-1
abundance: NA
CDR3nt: TGTGCCAGCAGTTTATTCTATGTGAACACTGAAGCTTTCTTT
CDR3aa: CASSLFYVNTEAFF

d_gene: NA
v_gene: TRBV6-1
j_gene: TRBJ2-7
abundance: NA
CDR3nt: TGTGCCAGCAGTGACTCCGGGGACGAGCAGTACTTC
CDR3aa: CASSDSGDEQYF

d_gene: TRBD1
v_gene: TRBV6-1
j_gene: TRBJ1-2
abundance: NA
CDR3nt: TGTGCCAGCAGTGAAGCTCTCAGGGGGCAAGGCTACACCTTC
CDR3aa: CASSEALRGQGYTF

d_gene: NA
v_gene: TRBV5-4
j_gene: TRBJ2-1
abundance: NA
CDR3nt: TGTGCCAGCAGCCAAGGGGGGGCGGTGAGCAATGAGCAGTTCTTC
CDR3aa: CASSQGGAVSNEQFF

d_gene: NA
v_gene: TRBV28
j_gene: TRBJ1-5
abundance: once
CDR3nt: TGTGCCAGCAGTCCCGAGGAGGGCCTGGGTCAGCCCCAGCATTTT
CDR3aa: CASSPEEGLGQPQHF

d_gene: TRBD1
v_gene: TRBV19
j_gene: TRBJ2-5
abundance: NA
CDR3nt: TGTGCCAGTAGTATAGGAAGGGGGCCCCAAGAGACCCAGTACTTC
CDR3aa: CASSIGRGPQETQYF

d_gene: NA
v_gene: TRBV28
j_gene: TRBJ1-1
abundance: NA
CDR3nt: TGTGCCAGCAGATTGCAGTCCATGAACACTGAAGCTTTCTTT
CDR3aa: CASRLQSMNTEAFF

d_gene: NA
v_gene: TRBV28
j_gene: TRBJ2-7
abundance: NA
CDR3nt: TGTGCCAGCAGTTTATTGGCACAGAGCTACGAGCAGTACTTC
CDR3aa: CASSLLAQSYEQYF